This T cell receptor beta chain originates from a study of blood T cell repertoires in COVID-19. As for the study in general: Samples taken during acute and convalescent COVID-19 were collected in the United States, Italy and Spain. T cells, B-cell-depleted T cells, or PBMCs provided the cDNA or gDNA that served as material.

From germline, CDR1 is MNHEY and CDR2 SVGAGI. This CDR3 has 12 residues. V lost 8 bases, J lost 1 base, and 1 base stayed unmatched. Seattle patients were enrolled during active infection and followed longitudinally. Method: immunoSEQ multiplex PCR; TCRdb's copy keeps in-frame clones and lacks some. Of 150,000 to 200,000 clones in the sample, 65% to 90% were seen once. The sequencing input was peripheral blood. The chain uses TRBV6-5 and TRBJ2-7; 8 nucleotides align to TRBD1. The clonotype originates from a woman aged 40 to 55 with COVID-19, enrolled during active disease. CDR3 in amino acids: CASRTGSYEQYF. For the CDR3, the DNA is TGTGCCAGCCGGACAGGGTCCTACGAGCAGTACTTC.